The TCR beta chain described here comes from a study of metastatic and nonmetastatic thyroid tumors. Overall study results and limits: The reported finding was significantly higher TCR beta diversity in malignant thyroid tumors relative to benign nodules, in blood and tumor.

This clone was detected many times. Its cognate antigen is unknown. No patient received treatment before thyroid surgery. J gave up 2 bases and V 6 bases, and 7 bases lay outside the gene matches. CDR3 length equals 15 residues. Germline values: CDR1 MDHEN, CDR2 SYDVKM. From the PCR reads, TCRdb re-called clones with MiXCR. The data show roughly 25,000 clones, about 15% seen once. Sequences were obtained from blood. The chain employs TRBV28 and TRBJ1-1; 9 bases agree with TRBD1. The sequence derives from a female donor with papillary thyroid cancer or a benign thyroid nodule (not recorded which). Some clones in this sample may be carry-over from other donors' samples. CDR3 loop: CASSLPGQGNTEAFF. In DNA, the CDR3 is TGTGCCAGCAGCCTTCCGGGACAGGGTAACACTGAAGCTTTCTTT.